Reported below is one T cell receptor (beta chain). Antigen unknown. Study findings and constraints: The TCR gene usage of tumor memory CD4+ T cells clustered together with blood and lymph node memory CD4+ cells and with lymph node naive CD4+ cells.

V lost 0 bases and J 0 bases, leaving 10 bases between the germline ends. The CDR3 runs to 15 residues. Germline V lookup: CDR1 SGHDT, CDR2 YYEEEE. The sorted Tregs were CD4+CD25+CD127-/low cells. After constant-region reverse-primer amplification, full-length variable regions underwent semi-nested PCR with Nested Universal Primer A. MiXCR, run by TCRdb on the 5' RACE reads, gives a single entry per CDR3 protein. The data show 50,000 to 60,000 distinct CDR3 sequences, about a fifth seen once. This chain uses TRBV5-6 with TRBJ2-7; possible D gene TRBD1, 6 bases. What was sequenced was tumor-infiltrating Tregs sorted from the breast tumor. The TCR sequence derives from a female donor with breast cancer. The CDR3 nucleotides are TGTGCCAGCAGCTTGGGGCAGGGGTACTCCTACGAGCAGTACTTC. This gives the protein CASSLGQGYSYEQYF.